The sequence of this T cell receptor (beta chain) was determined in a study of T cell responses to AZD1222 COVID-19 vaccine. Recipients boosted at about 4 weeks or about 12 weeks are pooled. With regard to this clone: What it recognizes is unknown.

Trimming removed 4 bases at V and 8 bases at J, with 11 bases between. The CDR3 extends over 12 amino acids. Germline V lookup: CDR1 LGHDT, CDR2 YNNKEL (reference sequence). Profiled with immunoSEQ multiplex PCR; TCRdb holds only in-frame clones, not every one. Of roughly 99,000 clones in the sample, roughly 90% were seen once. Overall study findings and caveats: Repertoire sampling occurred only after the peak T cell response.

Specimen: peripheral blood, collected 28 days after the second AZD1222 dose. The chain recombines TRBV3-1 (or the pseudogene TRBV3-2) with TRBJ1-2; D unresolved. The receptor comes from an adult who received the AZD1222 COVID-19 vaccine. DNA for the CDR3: TGTGCCAGCAGCCGGGCGACTTCGGGCTACACCTTC. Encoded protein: CASSRATSGYTF.